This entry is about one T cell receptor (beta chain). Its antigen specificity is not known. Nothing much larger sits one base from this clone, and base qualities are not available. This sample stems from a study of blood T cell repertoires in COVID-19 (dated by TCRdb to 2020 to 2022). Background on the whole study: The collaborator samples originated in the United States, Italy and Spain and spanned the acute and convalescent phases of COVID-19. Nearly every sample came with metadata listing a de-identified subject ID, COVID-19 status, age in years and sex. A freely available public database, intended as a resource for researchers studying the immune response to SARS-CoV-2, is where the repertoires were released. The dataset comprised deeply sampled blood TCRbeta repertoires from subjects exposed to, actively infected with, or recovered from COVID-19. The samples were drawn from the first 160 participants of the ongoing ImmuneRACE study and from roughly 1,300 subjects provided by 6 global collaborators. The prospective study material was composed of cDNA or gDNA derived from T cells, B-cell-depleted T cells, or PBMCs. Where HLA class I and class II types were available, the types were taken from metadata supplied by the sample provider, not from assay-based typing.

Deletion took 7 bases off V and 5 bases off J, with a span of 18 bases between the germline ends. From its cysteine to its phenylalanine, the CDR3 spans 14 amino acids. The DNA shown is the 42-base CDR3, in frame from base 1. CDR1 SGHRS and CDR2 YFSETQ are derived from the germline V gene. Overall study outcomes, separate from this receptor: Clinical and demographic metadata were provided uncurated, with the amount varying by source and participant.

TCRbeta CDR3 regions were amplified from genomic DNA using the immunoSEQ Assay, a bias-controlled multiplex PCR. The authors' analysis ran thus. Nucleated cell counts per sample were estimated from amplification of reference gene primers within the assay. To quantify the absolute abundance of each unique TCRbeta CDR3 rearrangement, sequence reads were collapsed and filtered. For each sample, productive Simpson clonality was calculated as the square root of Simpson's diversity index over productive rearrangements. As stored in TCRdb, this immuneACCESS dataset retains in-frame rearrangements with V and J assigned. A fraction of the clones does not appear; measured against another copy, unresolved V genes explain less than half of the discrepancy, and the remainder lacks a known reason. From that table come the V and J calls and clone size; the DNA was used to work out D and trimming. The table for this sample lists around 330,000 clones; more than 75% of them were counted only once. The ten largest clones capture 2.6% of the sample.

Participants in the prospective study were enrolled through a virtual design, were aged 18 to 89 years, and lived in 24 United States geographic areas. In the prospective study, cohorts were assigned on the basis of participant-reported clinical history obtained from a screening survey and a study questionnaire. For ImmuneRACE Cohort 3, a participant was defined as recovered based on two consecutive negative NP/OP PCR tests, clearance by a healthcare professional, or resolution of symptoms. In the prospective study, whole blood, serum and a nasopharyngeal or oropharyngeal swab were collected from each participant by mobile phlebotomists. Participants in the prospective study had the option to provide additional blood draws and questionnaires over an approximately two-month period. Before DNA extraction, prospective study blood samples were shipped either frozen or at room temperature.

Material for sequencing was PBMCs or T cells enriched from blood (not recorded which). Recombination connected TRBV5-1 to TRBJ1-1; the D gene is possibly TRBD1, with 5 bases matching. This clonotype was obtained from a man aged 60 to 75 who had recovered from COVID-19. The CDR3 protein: CASGSGGEWTEAFF. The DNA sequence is TGCGCCAGCGGCTCGGGAGGGGAATGGACTGAAGCTTTCTTT.